This is a list of T cell receptor beta chains from one sample in a study of T cells in Graves' hyperthyroidism and ophthalmopathy. A single record per CDR3 protein comes from TCRdb applying MiXCR to the multiplex PCR reads. The table lists around 300,000 distinct CDR3 sequences, roughly 13% of them singletons, with 7.8% in the top ten. The sample was blood. These TCRs come from a woman aged 25 to 45 with Graves' hyperthyroidism that later progressed to Graves' ophthalmopathy. CDR3s include the opening cysteine and the closing phenylalanine or tryptophan. Each record gives: J gene, V gene, D gene, clone size, CDR3 DNA, CDR3 protein. A D gene is named only where the DNA matches it firmly. Size tells how often a clone was seen (once, few, many) or the class of an expanded clone, and some rows leave it out.

>TRBJ2-5|TRBV4-2|.|many
TGTGCCAGCAGCCAAGATCGGGGCTGGGAGGAGACCCAGTACTTC
CASSQDRGWEETQYF
>TRBJ2-3|TRBV28|TRBD2|many
TGTGCCAGCAGGGTAGCGGGGTGGGGCACAGATACGCAGTATTTT
CASRVAGWGTDTQYF
>TRBJ2-5|TRBV24-1|.|once
TGTGCCACCAGTGCCCTGGCAGGGGCAATGGAGACCCAGTACTTC
CATSALAGAMETQYF
>TRBJ2-1|TRBV7-9|TRBD2|many
TGTGCCAGCAGCTCTGTGACTAGCGGGCATTCCTACAATGAGCAGTTCTTC
CASSSVTSGHSYNEQFF
>TRBJ2-5|TRBV2|.|many
TGTGCCAGCAAACGAACCGGGGAGACCCAGTACTTC
CASKRTGETQYF
>TRBJ2-1|TRBV7-2|TRBD2|.
TGTGCCAGCAAGCGATTAGCGGGGGGGCCAGATGAGCAGTTCTTC
CASKRLAGGPDEQFF
>TRBJ2-7|TRBV20-1|.|many
TGCAGTGCTAGCCCCCTGCTCTACGAGCAGTACTTC
CSASPLLYEQYF
>TRBJ1-2|TRBV7-2|.|many
TGTGCCAGCAGCAAAGCATTGGGCAGGGGCTATGGCTACACCTTC
CASSKALGRGYGYTF
>TRBJ2-7|TRBV6-5|.|.
TGTGCCAGCAGTTACTCGATGGTGTCTCAGGCCTACGGGCAGTACTTC
CASSYSMVSQAYGQYF
>TRBJ2-7|TRBV7-9|TRBD2|many
TGTGCCAGCAGCGCAAGCGGGAGGTCCTTCAAGCAGTACTTC
CASSASGRSFKQYF
>TRBJ2-5|TRBV2|TRBD2|few
TGTGCCAGCAGCGGGACTAGCGGGAGGAATCATCGAGAGACCCAGTACTTC
CASSGTSGRNHRETQYF
>TRBJ2-6|TRBV29-1|.|few
TGCGGGTTAAGGAGTGGGGCCAACGTCCTGACTTTC
CGLRSGANVLTF
>TRBJ2-3|TRBV11-2|TRBD2|many
TGTGCCAGCAGCAAAGAGGCGGGAGGGGGGACAGATACGCAGTATTTT
CASSKEAGGGTDTQYF
>TRBJ1-5|TRBV15|.|many
TGTGCCACCAGCACCGACAGCCTATACAGCAATCAGCCCCAGCATTTT
CATSTDSLYSNQPQHF
>TRBJ2-1|TRBV30|.|many
TGTGCCTGGACTAGGCGGGATTGGTCCATCAACAATGAGCAGTTCTTC
CAWTRRDWSINNEQFF
>TRBJ2-1|TRBV27|TRBD2|many
TGTGCCAGCAGGGGACTTCCGGGACTAGCGAGGGATGAGCAGTTCTTC
CASRGLPGLARDEQFF
>TRBJ1-2|TRBV19|.|few
TGTGCCAGTAGTATCGTCGGCAATAACTATGGCTACACCTTC
CASSIVGNNYGYTF
>TRBJ2-1|TRBV20-1|.|many
TGCAGTGCTCCGGGACTCAATGAGCAGTTCTTC
CSAPGLNEQFF
>TRBJ2-7|TRBV2|.|many
TGTGCCAGCAGTAACAGTAAGACAGAGGACTACGAGCAGTACTTC
CASSNSKTEDYEQYF
>TRBJ2-6|TRBV29-1|TRBD2|.
TGCAGCGTGGTGACTAGCGGGGGACTCTCTGGGGCCAACGTCCTGACTTTC
CSVVTSGGLSGANVLTF
>TRBJ2-1|TRBV5-1|.|many
TGCGCCAGCAGCTTGCCCCACGGGGAGCTCTACAATGAGCAGTTCTTC
CASSLPHGELYNEQFF
>TRBJ2-3|TRBV27|.|.
TGTGCCAGCAGTTTACGGGGGACGGCGCAGTATTTT
CASSLRGTAQYF
>TRBJ2-3|TRBV29-1|.|many
TGCAGCGTAGCCCTTTCGGGCGCAGATACGCAGTATTTT
CSVALSGADTQYF
>TRBJ2-1|TRBV9|TRBD2|.
TGTGCCAGCAGCGCCATGGGTAGCGGGATAAGCAATGAGCAGTTCTTC
CASSAMGSGISNEQFF
>TRBJ2-3|TRBV4-1|.|.
TGCGCCAGCAGCCCCTCGGGGCCACTTGGGAATACGCAGTATTTT
CASSPSGPLGNTQYF
>TRBJ1-4|TRBV28|TRBD1|.
TGTGCCAGCAGGGCCGGACAGGGGCGCGAAAAACTGTTTTTT
CASRAGQGREKLFF
>TRBJ2-7|TRBV27|.|many
TGTGCCAGCAGTCCCCAGGGGATGAACGAGCAGTACTTC
CASSPQGMNEQYF
>TRBJ2-2|TRBV19|.|few
TGTGCCAGTAGTATCAACAGGGATGGAACCGGGGAGCTGTTTTTT
CASSINRDGTGELFF
>TRBJ2-7|TRBV16|.|.
TGTGCCAGCAGCCAGCAGGCCTACGAGCAGTACTTC
CASSQQAYEQYF
>TRBJ2-7|TRBV7-2|TRBD1|many
TGTGCCAGCAGGTCAGGGGGCTCCTACGAGCAGTACTTC
CASRSGGSYEQYF
>TRBJ1-4|TRBV10-3|.|.
TGTGCCATCAGTGAAAGGGGAGGGACTAATGAAAAACTGTTTTTT
CAISERGGTNEKLFF
>TRBJ2-3|TRBV29-1|TRBD2|.
TGCAGCGTTGTTGAGGGGACTATCTCCACAGATACGCAGTATTTT
CSVVEGTISTDTQYF
>TRBJ2-3|TRBV28|TRBD1|many
TGTGCCAGCAGAACGGGGACAGCGACAGATACGCAGTATTTT
CASRTGTATDTQYF
>TRBJ2-3|TRBV28|.|many
TGTGCCAGCAGTTTGGCGGGGGCCGGCACAGATACGCAGTATTTT
CASSLAGAGTDTQYF
>TRBJ1-5|TRBV19|.|many
TGTGCCAGTAGCCCGCGAGGGGGAACGTATAGCAATCAGCCCCAGCATTTT
CASSPRGGTYSNQPQHF
>TRBJ2-2|TRBV19|TRBD1|.
TGTGCCAGTACCTCCAGGACAGGGAACACCGGGGAGCTGTTTTTT
CASTSRTGNTGELFF
>TRBJ2-1|TRBV7-9|TRBD2|many
TGTGCCAGCAGCCCTACCCTAGCGGGAGGCGGCAATGAGCAGTTCTTC
CASSPTLAGGGNEQFF
>TRBJ2-7|TRBV6-1|.|many
TGTGCCAGCATCGGGAGTGGTTACGAGCAGTACTTC
CASIGSGYEQYF
>TRBJ1-1|TRBV6-2/TRBV6-3|TRBD1|many
TGTGCCAGCAGTTACCGCAGGGGGACTGAAGCTTTCTTT
CASSYRRGTEAFF
>TRBJ1-1|TRBV4-3|TRBD1|.
TGCGCCAGCAGCCAAGGGATCACAGGGGTAGACACTGAAGCTTTCTTT
CASSQGITGVDTEAFF
>TRBJ2-7|TRBV27|.|many
TGTGCCAGCAGTTTAGCGGGTGGCTACTACGAGCAGTACTTC
CASSLAGGYYEQYF
>TRBJ2-5|TRBV12-3/TRBV12-4|.|many
TGTGCCAGCAGTTTAATGGCTTGGGGGGGGGGACAGTTCCAAGAGACCCAGTACTTC
CASSLMAWGGGQFQETQYF
>TRBJ1-2|TRBV29-1|.|many
TGCAGCGTTGGGTCCCCAGGGGCTCGAGGCTACACCTTC
CSVGSPGARGYTF
>TRBJ2-7|TRBV9|TRBD1|many
TGTGCCAGCAGCCCCAGAGGACAGGCTGGGGAGCAGTACTTC
CASSPRGQAGEQYF
>TRBJ2-7|TRBV5-6|.|many
TGTGCCAGCAGCTGGCGGTACACCTACGAGCAGTACTTC
CASSWRYTYEQYF
>TRBJ2-1|TRBV4-1|.|many
TGCGCCAGCAGCCAGACCTTCCCAGTCCCTGAGCAGTTCTTC
CASSQTFPVPEQFF
>TRBJ1-5|TRBV28|TRBD1|many
TGTGCCAGCAGTCAGGGGGTTCGTAAGGATCAGCCCCAGCATTTT
CASSQGVRKDQPQHF